These 17 T cell receptor beta chains were sequenced from one sample in a study of T cell responses to AZD1222 COVID-19 vaccine. The repertoire was sequenced with immunoSEQ multiplex PCR; TCRdb's copy has only in-frame clones and lacks some. The profile shows 95,000 to 150,000 clones, around nine tenths of them singletons. The sample consisted of peripheral blood, taken on day 0 of AZD1222 vaccination. The receptors shown here come from an adult in good health.

V usage is TRBV6-6 and J usage is TRBJ1-1, with TRBD1 as a possible D gene (5 bases). CDR3 length: 14 residues. V lost 11 bases, J lost 3 bases, and 19 bases lay in between. Germline V gene data show CDR1 as MNHNY and CDR2 as SVGAGI (reference sequence). CDR3 sequence: CASSSPGMDTEAFF. The CDR3 region has the DNA TGTGCCTCCTCATCCCCAGGGATGGACACTGAAGCTTTCTTT.

The chain links TRBV14 to TRBJ1-6, with D possibly TRBD1 on 6 matching bases. The length of the CDR3 is 14 residues. Trimming shortened V by 5 bases and J by 7 bases, and 12 bases separated the two germline ends. Per germline, CDR1 SGHDN and CDR2 FVKESK. CDR3 region: CASSVLGGNSPLHF. In DNA form, the CDR3 reads TGTGCCAGCAGCGTACTAGGGGGAAATTCACCCCTCCACTTT.

The rearrangement uses TRBV6-6 and TRBJ1-1; D remains ambiguous. V lost 6 bases and J 8 bases, leaving 16 bases between the germline ends. The CDR3 sequence is 13 residues long. CDR1 and CDR2 from the germline V gene are MNHNY and SVGAGI (reference sequence). The CDR3: CASSRTWGTEAFF. DNA for the CDR3: TGTGCCAGCAGCCGAACATGGGGTACCGAAGCTTTCTTT.

J is TRBJ2-7 and V is TRBV29-1, with TRBD2 matching over 9 bases. This CDR3 is built from 13 residues. After removal of 8 bases from V and 6 bases from J, the junction contained 11 bases not matched to a gene. Germline lookup yields CDR1 SQVTM and CDR2 ANQGSEA. The DNA for the CDR3 is TGCAGCACTCAGACCGGGACTAGCATCGAGCAGTACGTC. It is translated as CSTQTGTSIEQYV.

The chain employs TRBV27 and TRBJ2-6, with D tentatively TRBD1 (6 bases). Trimming stripped 7 bases from V and 4 bases from J, with 11 bases between. The CDR3 has 14 residues. Per the germline V gene, CDR1 is MNHEY and CDR2 is SMNVEV (reference sequence). The CDR3 loop is CASTTGSGANVLTF. CDR3 nucleotide sequence: TGTGCCAGCACCACAGGGTCCGGGGCCAACGTCCTGACTTTC.

This sequence joins TRBV19 and TRBJ1-2, with 8 bases aligning to TRBD1. The CDR3 is made up of 15 amino acids. V lost 7 bases and J lost 5; bases outside the gene matches: 12. The V gene's germline CDR1 is LNHDA and CDR2 SQIVND (reference sequence). The CDR3 sequence: CASTAPGQAKYGYTF. The CDR3 region has the DNA TGTGCCAGTACTGCTCCGGGACAGGCGAAGTATGGCTACACCTTC.

J is TRBJ1-4 and V is TRBV5-4, with TRBD1 identical over 7 bases. The V and J ends lost 3 bases and 4 bases, in that order; junction bases with no gene match: 6. The length of the CDR3 is 15 residues. The germline V gene encodes CDR1 SGHNT and CDR2 YYREEE (reference sequence). CDR3: CASSYRTGDNEKLFF. The CDR3 DNA follows: TGTGCCAGCAGCTATCGGACAGGCGATAATGAAAAACTGTTTTTT.

The rearrangement joins TRBV6-5 to TRBJ1-2, with TRBD1 as a possible D gene (6 bases). Trimming took 6 bases from V and 4 from J, leaving 12 bases between them. Germline V lookup: CDR1 MNHEY, CDR2 SVGAGI. The CDR3 runs to 13 residues. The CDR3 loop is CASSTQGLYGYTF. CDR3 in DNA: TGTGCCAGCAGCACACAGGGCCTCTATGGCTACACCTTC.

This chain joins TRBV9 and TRBJ1-6, with TRBD1 identical over 9 bases. The V segment lost 4 bases and the J segment 10 bases; nucleotides outside the gene matches: 9. The germline gives CDR1 SGDLS, CDR2 YYNGEE. CDR3 size: 15 residues. The CDR3 loop is CASSPGTGRESPLHF. The CDR3 DNA reads TGTGCCAGCAGCCCCGGGACAGGGAGGGAATCACCCCTCCACTTT.

The J gene is TRBJ2-6, the V gene TRBV4-1; D is undetermined. This CDR3 is built from 16 residues. Germline V gives CDR1 MGHRA, CDR2 YSYEKL. Trimming removed 0 bases at V and 0 bases at J, with 6 bases between. CDR3 nucleotides: TGCGCCAGCAGCCAAGAAGAGTCCTCTGGGGCCAACGTCCTGACTTTC. It is translated as CASSQEESSGANVLTF.

The chain combines TRBV9 with TRBJ1-1; a possible D gene is TRBD1 (5 bases). The germline CDR1 and CDR2 sequences are SGDLS and YYNGEE. V gave up 0 bases and J gave up 2 bases, with 5 bases separating them. This CDR3 contains 13 residues. The CDR3: CASSVGDNTEAFF. As DNA, the CDR3 is TGTGCCAGCAGCGTAGGGGACAACACTGAAGCTTTCTTT.

The chain couples TRBV10-3 to TRBJ1-2; the match to TRBD1 covers 7 bases. Germline V gene sequence: CDR1 ENHRY, CDR2 SYGVKD. The V and J ends lost 10 bases and 4 bases, in that order; junction bases with no gene match: 9. The CDR3 covers 13 residues. The DNA for the CDR3 is TGTGCCACCGGCGGGGACAGAGTCTATGGCTACACCTTC. It codes for CATGGDRVYGYTF.

V gene TRBV6-2 or TRBV6-3 combines with J gene TRBJ2-7; possible D gene TRBD1, 7 bases. The CDR3 runs 19 residues. The germline CDR1 and CDR2 sequences are MNHEY and SVGEGT. V gave up 0 bases and J gave up 0 bases, with 21 bases separating them. As DNA, the CDR3 is TGTGCCAGCAGTTACTCGAGTGGCCAGGGGGGAAAGAGCTCCTACGAGCAGTACGTC. It encodes CASSYSSGQGGKSSYEQYV.

V is TRBV4-1 and J is TRBJ1-1; D is uncertain. The germline V and J ends were trimmed by 2 bases and 3 bases, with 10 bases remaining between them. The CDR3 runs 14 residues. Germline V gene sequence: CDR1 MGHRA, CDR2 YSYEKL. CDR3 in DNA: TGCGCCAGCAGCCAATTCGAATTGGACACTGAAGCTTTCTTT. Translated, it gives CASSQFELDTEAFF.

This chain joins TRBV28 and TRBJ2-2; D gene uncertain. The CDR3 spans 12 residues. The V gene lost 5 bases and the J gene lost 5 bases, with 6 bases spanning the gap. Germline-derived CDR1 and CDR2 are MDHEN and SYDVKM. The CDR3 sequence is CASSLFTGELFF. The CDR3 region has the DNA TGTGCCAGCAGTCTTTTTACCGGGGAGCTGTTTTTT.

The chain employs TRBV18 and TRBJ1-5, with D maybe TRBD1 (5 bases). This CDR3 comprises 16 residues. Germline V gene data show CDR1 as KGHSH and CDR2 as LQKENI. The V and J ends lost 1 base and 3 bases respectively, with 13 bases between them. The DNA for the CDR3 is TGTGCCAGCTCACCACAAGGTCCAGGGAACAATCAGCCCCAGCATTTT. Translating gives CASSPQGPGNNQPQHF.

The DNA for the CDR3 is TGCGCCAGCAGCTTGGAGGTCAGCTCCTATAATTCACCCCTCCACTTT. This gives the protein CASSLEVSSYNSPLHF. The rearrangement joins TRBV5-1 to TRBJ1-6; D is ambiguous. Germline values: CDR1 SGHRS, CDR2 YFSETQ. Deletions cut 0 bases from V and 0 bases from J, with 7 bases between. This CDR3 is built from 16 residues.